The 5 T cell receptor beta chains below come from one sample, sequenced in a study of T cells in Graves' hyperthyroidism and ophthalmopathy. Researchers amplified the TCR beta CDR3 regions from RNA transcripts. HTBI primers were the set used in a first-round RT-PCR of the TCR CDR3. Each CDR3 protein is one row after TCRdb ran MiXCR on the multiplex PCR reads. Counted here are about half a million distinct CDR3 sequences, under 25% occurring once; the ten biggest clones make up around 50%. Input material: blood. Receptors were obtained from a woman in her seventies with Graves' ophthalmopathy.

This clonotype occurred a few times. The rearrangement uses TRBV4-1 and TRBJ2-2; D is uncertain. Germline V CDR1 and CDR2: MGHRA, YSYEKL. This CDR3 contains 14 residues. Trimming removed 1 base at V and 4 bases at J, with 7 bases between. The CDR3 loop reads CASSQGQTTGELFF. The DNA for the CDR3 is TGCGCCAGCAGCCAAGGACAAACCACCGGGGAGCTGTTTTTT.

This chain uses TRBV5-6 with TRBJ2-7, with D maybe TRBD2 (5 bases). The CDR3 runs to 14 residues. V was cut by 2 bases and J by 2 bases, with 11 bases left in between. Per germline, CDR1 SGHDT and CDR2 YYEEEE. The CDR3 nucleotides are TGTGCCAGCAGCTTACTAGGACCCACCTACGAGCAGTACTTC. It codes for CASSLLGPTYEQYF.

Details on this clonotype: The junction and the germline gene differ at one end; a read error may be behind it. The chain employs TRBV29-1 and TRBJ2-1; D ambiguous. The CDR3 extends over 12 amino acids. Per the germline V gene, CDR1 is SQVTM and CDR2 is ANQGSEA. CDR3 coding DNA: TGCGGCGTTGAACGTCGACCCGAAAAGCAGTTCTTC. It specifies CGVERRPEKQFF.

The chain links TRBV27 to TRBJ2-7; D remains ambiguous. Germline loops: CDR1 MNHEY, CDR2 SMNVEV (reference sequence). V shed 0 bases and J shed 4 bases, with 7 bases lying between them. The CDR3 is made up of 13 amino acids. The DNA of the CDR3 is TGTGCCAGCAGTTTATCGCCCCAGTACGAGCAGTACTTC. Translation: CASSLSPQYEQYF.

This clonotype was counted between two and nine times. The V gene is TRBV7-3, the J gene TRBJ2-5; TRBD1 agrees at 10 bases. Per germline, CDR1 SGHTA and CDR2 FQGTGA. The CDR3 consists of 14 residues. V trimming: 4 bases; J trimming: 3 bases; junction bases outside the gene matches: 2. The CDR3, as DNA: TGTGCCAGCAGCTGGGGGACAGGGGAAGAGACCCAGTACTTC. It translates to CASSWGTGEETQYF.